This TCR beta chain originates from a study of T cells in Graves' hyperthyroidism and ophthalmopathy. TCR beta CDR3 regions were amplified from RNA. TCR CDR3 regions were first amplified by RT-PCR with HTBI primers. TCRdb redid the calling of the multiplex PCR reads with MiXCR, one entry per CDR3 protein. The sample contains about 520,000 distinct CDR3 sequences, roughly 25% of which appear only once. V lost 6 bases to trimming and J lost 0 bases; unmatched junction nucleotides: 5. This CDR3 has 17 amino acids. Germline V gives CDR1 SNHLY, CDR2 FYNNEI. What was sequenced was blood. The TCR sequence derives from a woman aged 25 to 39 with Graves' ophthalmopathy. The rearrangement joins TRBV2 to TRBJ2-6; 10 bases fit TRBD1. This CDR3 reads CASRGDRGFSGANVLTF. The CDR3 nucleotides read TGTGCCAGCAGGGGGGACAGGGGATTCTCTGGGGCCAACGTCCTGACTTTC.